Listed below are T cell receptor beta chains from one sample, sequenced in a study of human T cells and chemical hapten exposure. TCRdb called the RACE reads again in MiXCR, with one record for every CDR3 protein. The sample lists tens of thousands of distinct CDR3 sequences, over 8.5% occurring once. The sample consisted of whole blood, taken in connection with sensitization to the hapten diphenylcyclopropenone (DPC). The source is a woman in her forties or fifties with alopecia areata. Some clones in this sample may be carry-over from other donors' samples. Each CDR3 is given with its conserved first and last residue. A D gene is named only where the DNA matches it firmly. Size tells how often a clone was seen (once, few, many) or the class of an expanded clone, and some rows leave it out.

J: TRBJ2-1
D: -
V: TRBV7-2
size: -
CDR3: CASSLERSRVEQFF
DNA: TGTGCCAGCAGCTTAGAGAGGTCCAGGGTGGAGCAGTTCTTC

J: TRBJ2-1
D: -
V: TRBV24-1
size: few
CDR3: CATSDSLLVPLTHNEQFF
DNA: TGTGCCACCAGTGACTCCCTACTAGTCCCTCTGACCCACAATGAGCAGTTCTTC

J: TRBJ1-5
D: -
V: TRBV19
size: many
CDR3: CASLAGLAQPQHF
DNA: TGTGCCAGTCTGGCTGGGCTCGCTCAGCCCCAGCATTTT

J: TRBJ1-5
D: -
V: TRBV2
size: few
CDR3: CASSRETVNQPQHF
DNA: TGTGCCAGCAGCAGAGAGACAGTGAATCAGCCCCAGCATTTT

J: TRBJ1-4
D: -
V: TRBV6-2/TRBV6-3
size: -
CDR3: CASSGNRVNEKLFF
DNA: TGTGCCAGCAGTGGAAATAGAGTTAATGAAAAACTGTTTTTT

J: TRBJ1-1
D: -
V: TRBV10-1
size: many
CDR3: CASSRGQRGTEAFF
DNA: TGCGCCAGCAGCAGAGGACAGCGAGGGACTGAAGCTTTCTTT

J: TRBJ1-2
D: -
V: TRBV29-1
size: many
CDR3: CSVESTQVLTYGYTF
DNA: TGCAGCGTTGAGTCTACACAGGTGCTGACTTATGGCTACACCTTC

J: TRBJ2-1
D: TRBD1
V: TRBV7-9
size: few
CDR3: CASSLGQVPNEQFF
DNA: TGTGCCAGCAGCCTCGGACAGGTTCCCAATGAGCAGTTCTTC

J: TRBJ2-1
D: TRBD2
V: TRBV11-2
size: few
CDR3: CASSLRLARSDNEQFF
DNA: TGTGCCAGCAGCCTGCGACTAGCGAGGTCTGACAATGAGCAGTTCTTC

J: TRBJ1-2
D: TRBD1
V: TRBV11-2
size: many
CDR3: CASSPTGGYYGYTF
DNA: TGTGCCAGCAGCCCTACAGGGGGCTACTATGGCTACACCTTC

J: TRBJ2-2
D: TRBD1
V: TRBV12-3/TRBV12-4
size: many
CDR3: CASSFRGTGELFF
DNA: TGTGCCAGCAGTTTCAGGGGGACCGGGGAGCTGTTTTTT

J: TRBJ2-4
D: -
V: TRBV7-2
size: -
CDR3: CASSSQGDIQYF
DNA: TGTGCCAGCAGCTCCCAAGGTGACATTCAGTACTTC

J: TRBJ1-2
D: -
V: TRBV29-1
size: many
CDR3: CSVEPGRVGGGYTF
DNA: TGCAGCGTTGAGCCGGGAAGAGTCGGCGGTGGCTACACCTTC

J: TRBJ2-3
D: -
V: TRBV5-1
size: many
CDR3: CASRTTGAPSDTQYF
DNA: TGCGCCAGCAGAACTACCGGGGCCCCCTCAGATACGCAGTATTTT

J: TRBJ2-7
D: -
V: TRBV11-2
size: -
CDR3: CASSSTGTYEQYF
DNA: TGTGCCAGCAGCTCGACAGGTACCTACGAGCAGTACTTC

J: TRBJ2-3
D: TRBD2
V: TRBV27
size: -
CDR3: CASGAGGRDTQYF
DNA: TGTGCCAGCGGAGCGGGAGGTAGAGATACGCAGTATTTT

J: TRBJ1-1
D: -
V: TRBV18
size: many
CDR3: CASSPRDLKNTEAFF
DNA: TGTGCCAGCTCTCCTAGGGACCTCAAGAACACTGAAGCTTTCTTT

J: TRBJ2-7
D: -
V: TRBV6-6
size: few
CDR3: CASSYPIRGAVTGSYEQYF
DNA: TGTGCCAGCAGTTACCCGATTAGAGGGGCCGTTACCGGCTCCTACGAGCAGTACTTC

J: TRBJ1-2
D: -
V: TRBV20-1
size: many
CDR3: CSARDGEGDRYGYTF
DNA: TGCAGTGCTAGAGATGGAGAAGGGGATCGCTATGGCTACACCTTC

J: TRBJ2-1
D: TRBD2
V: TRBV28
size: many
CDR3: CASGTSGGVSYNEQFF
DNA: TGTGCCAGCGGGACTAGCGGGGGGGTGTCCTACAATGAGCAGTTCTTC

J: TRBJ2-5
D: TRBD1
V: TRBV6-6
size: many
CDR3: CASSTTGEETQYF
DNA: TGTGCCAGCAGTACGACAGGGGAAGAGACCCAGTACTTC

J: TRBJ2-1
D: -
V: TRBV28
size: -
CDR3: CASSRRSSYNEQFF
DNA: TGTGCCAGCAGTCGTCGGAGCTCCTACAATGAGCAGTTCTTC

J: TRBJ2-7
D: TRBD1
V: TRBV7-6
size: -
CDR3: CASSPIRDRGEQYF
DNA: TGTGCCAGCAGCCCAATCCGGGACAGGGGCGAGCAGTACTTC

J: TRBJ2-1
D: -
V: TRBV12-3/TRBV12-4
size: many
CDR3: CASTYGQSNEQFF
DNA: TGTGCCAGCACCTACGGACAGTCGAATGAGCAGTTCTTC

J: TRBJ2-3
D: -
V: TRBV3-1
size: -
CDR3: CASSRAADTQYF
DNA: TGTGCCAGCAGCCGAGCGGCAGATACGCAGTATTTT

J: TRBJ2-4
D: TRBD2
V: TRBV30
size: few
CDR3: CAWKLAGGGSNIQYF
DNA: TGTGCCTGGAAACTAGCGGGAGGCGGGTCGAACATTCAGTACTTC

J: TRBJ1-5
D: TRBD1
V: TRBV6-6
size: -
CDR3: CASSLEQGNQPQHF
DNA: TGTGCCAGCAGCTTAGAACAGGGGAATCAGCCCCAGCATTTT

J: TRBJ2-7
D: -
V: TRBV28
size: few
CDR3: CASSLPGWGAREQYF
DNA: TGTGCCAGCAGTTTACCGGGATGGGGGGCGCGAGAGCAGTACTTC

J: TRBJ2-1
D: TRBD2
V: TRBV7-6
size: -
CDR3: CASSLTSGRLHEQFF
DNA: TGTGCCAGCAGCTTAACTAGCGGGAGGTTACATGAGCAGTTCTTC

J: TRBJ2-6
D: TRBD1
V: TRBV23-1
size: many
CDR3: CAGRRDRGRTGANVLTF
DNA: TGCGCCGGTCGTAGGGACAGGGGCAGAACGGGGGCCAACGTCCTGACTTTC

J: TRBJ2-7
D: TRBD1
V: TRBV27
size: many
CDR3: CASSHRGAHEQYF
DNA: TGTGCCAGCAGTCACAGGGGCGCCCACGAGCAGTACTTC

J: TRBJ2-6
D: TRBD2
V: TRBV7-2
size: -
CDR3: CASSRSPLAGVEGPGANVLTF
DNA: TGTGCCAGCAGTAGAAGCCCACTAGCGGGAGTGGAGGGGCCTGGGGCCAACGTCCTGACTTTC

J: TRBJ1-4
D: -
V: TRBV18
size: few
CDR3: CASSPAGTHDGGEKLFF
DNA: TGTGCCAGCTCACCCGCCGGGACACATGATGGGGGTGAAAAACTGTTTTTT

J: TRBJ2-7
D: -
V: TRBV7-9
size: many
CDR3: CASSSDLQGYEQYF
DNA: TGTGCCAGCAGCTCTGACTTACAGGGTTACGAGCAGTACTTC

J: TRBJ2-7
D: -
V: TRBV7-8
size: -
CDR3: CASTPGPYSYEQYF
DNA: TGTGCCAGTACCCCGGGACCCTACTCCTACGAGCAGTACTTC

J: TRBJ2-7
D: -
V: TRBV7-2
size: -
CDR3: CASSLKRGFHEQYF
DNA: TGTGCCAGCAGCTTAAAAAGAGGGTTCCACGAGCAGTACTTC

J: TRBJ1-5
D: -
V: TRBV7-9
size: few
CDR3: CASSLRPGGPQHF
DNA: TGTGCCAGCAGCTTACGCCCGGGGGGGCCCCAGCATTTT

J: TRBJ2-3
D: -
V: TRBV2
size: few
CDR3: CASSGQTKADTQYF
DNA: TGTGCCAGCAGCGGACAGACCAAAGCAGATACGCAGTATTTT

J: TRBJ2-3
D: TRBD2
V: TRBV29-1
size: few
CDR3: CSLTPRGGLADTQYF
DNA: TGCAGCTTGACACCGCGGGGGGGTCTGGCAGATACGCAGTATTTT

J: TRBJ2-1
D: TRBD2
V: TRBV20-1
size: many
CDR3: CSGIGLAGGRSYNEQFF
DNA: TGCAGTGGAATCGGACTAGCGGGGGGCCGCTCCTACAATGAGCAGTTCTTC

J: TRBJ2-1
D: -
V: TRBV6-6
size: many
CDR3: CASSPGTLKYSYNEQFF
DNA: TGTGCCAGCAGCCCCGGGACTTTGAAATACTCCTACAATGAGCAGTTCTTC

J: TRBJ1-4
D: TRBD1
V: TRBV6-6
size: -
CDR3: CASGDRANEKLFF
DNA: TGTGCCAGCGGGGACAGGGCCAATGAAAAACTGTTTTTT

J: TRBJ2-5
D: -
V: TRBV20-1
size: few
CDR3: CSASEETQYF
DNA: TGCAGTGCTAGTGAGGAGACCCAGTACTTC

J: TRBJ2-2
D: -
V: TRBV14
size: few
CDR3: CASSLGTVNTGELFF
DNA: TGTGCCAGCAGCCTTGGGACTGTCAACACCGGGGAGCTGTTTTTT

J: TRBJ2-3
D: TRBD1
V: TRBV20-1
size: -
CDR3: CSVPQGMGTDTQYF
DNA: TGCAGTGTCCCACAGGGGATGGGCACAGATACGCAGTATTTT

J: TRBJ2-5
D: -
V: TRBV4-2
size: few
CDR3: CASSQIQGPQETQYF
DNA: TGTGCCAGCAGCCAAATCCAGGGCCCCCAAGAGACCCAGTACTTC

J: TRBJ2-5
D: -
V: TRBV3-1
size: few
CDR3: CASSQVVETQYF
DNA: TGTGCCAGCAGCCAAGTGGTAGAGACCCAGTACTTC

J: TRBJ2-1
D: TRBD2
V: TRBV2
size: -
CDR3: CASRLLAGGTGEQFF
DNA: TGTGCCAGCAGGTTACTAGCGGGAGGCACCGGTGAGCAGTTCTTC

J: TRBJ2-3
D: -
V: TRBV2
size: many
CDR3: CASSGSLGNTQYF
DNA: TGTGCCAGCAGTGGTAGCCTGGGAAATACGCAGTATTTT

J: TRBJ1-1
D: -
V: TRBV7-2
size: many
CDR3: CASSSPPAETWKNTEAFF
DNA: TGTGCCAGCAGCTCCCCCCCGGCCGAGACTTGGAAGAACACTGAAGCTTTCTTT

J: TRBJ1-1
D: -
V: TRBV2
size: many
CDR3: CASTTTVSEAFF
DNA: TGTGCCAGTACCACCACAGTCAGTGAAGCTTTCTTT

J: TRBJ2-7
D: -
V: TRBV6-1
size: -
CDR3: CASSEAAPVPYEQYF
DNA: TGTGCCAGCAGTGAAGCGGCGCCGGTTCCCTACGAGCAGTACTTC

J: TRBJ2-1
D: -
V: TRBV4-2
size: -
CDR3: CASSGTGRRSYNEQFF
DNA: TGTGCCAGTAGCGGGACAGGGCGTCGCTCCTACAATGAGCAGTTCTTC

J: TRBJ2-5
D: TRBD1
V: TRBV11-2
size: many
CDR3: CASSLGTGPRETQYF
DNA: TGTGCCAGCAGCTTAGGGACAGGTCCCCGAGAGACCCAGTACTTC

J: TRBJ1-2
D: -
V: TRBV11-2
size: few
CDR3: CASSSIDYTF
DNA: TGTGCCAGCAGCTCTATCGACTACACCTTC